One T cell receptor (beta chain) is described in this entry. The CDR3 extends over 13 amino acids. The germline V and J ends were trimmed by 6 bases and 10 bases, with 15 bases remaining between them. The germline gives CDR1 KGHSH, CDR2 LQKENI. This entry is derived from a study of blood T cell repertoires in COVID-19. Looking at the study overall: Samples came from the United States, Italy and Spain, spanning acute and convalescent COVID-19. The analysed material was cDNA or gDNA that came from T cells, B-cell-depleted T cells, or PBMCs.

Under the authors' procedure: Estimates of nucleated cell counts were drawn from the amplification of reference gene primers. Repertoires were generated with immunoSEQ multiplex PCR, while TCRdb's copy carries only in-frame clones and drops some. From that table come the V and J calls and clone size; the DNA was used to work out D and trimming. The repertoire has about 200,000 clones, 85% to 90% of them found once; the top ten carry 4.4%. The TCR was taken from a man aged 50-60 years with acute or convalescent COVID-19. This chain connects TRBV18 to TRBJ1-4, with D unclear. Sequences were obtained from peripheral blood. The CDR3 DNA sequence: TGTGCCAGCTCCCGAGAGGAGGGAAGAAAACTGTTTTTT. Amino acid sequence: CASSREEGRKLFF.